This T cell receptor (beta chain) was captured by sequencing in a study of beta chain features in type 1 diabetes (dated by TCRdb to between 2017 and 2018). Notes on the research overall: No differences in mean age, gender distribution, total cell number or subset yield were found between patients and healthy donors. A total of some 100,000,000 sorted cells were examined across all samples, and a strong correlation was observed between cell number per subset and RNA yield. The study compared the TCRB repertoires of sorted circulating CD4+ T cell subsets in recently diagnosed type 1 diabetes patients with those in matched healthy donors. Regulatory and stem cell-like memory subsets were obtained from only 8 patients and about 8 healthy donors, while naive and central memory subsets were obtained from all 30 or so donors. Findings and caveats that apply to the study as a whole: Patients with type 1 diabetes made fewer insertions and deleted more nucleotides at VDJ recombination sites, implying thymic rearrangement abnormalities. Because the HLA sub-analyses included only small numbers of individuals, any influence of HLA type on TCRB rearrangement was left unresolved. In all four CD4+ subsets, TCRB CDR3 length was moderately but significantly shorter in type 1 diabetes patients. PCR might favor shorter templates, but patient and control samples were amplified and corrected together, so any skew would affect both groups equally. Naive, central memory and regulatory TCRB repertoires appeared to be more alike among patients than among healthy donors. Because cDNA was sequenced instead of genomic DNA, activated cells with high expression could be over-represented, although the groups did not differ in activation or CD3 levels.

The entire isolated RNA was reverse transcribed using the High Capacity cDNA Reverse Transcription Kit, and thus expressed TCRB transcripts were sequenced. Deep immunoSEQ sequencing was performed on naive, central memory and regulatory T cell samples, with an average of roughly 4 million total reads per sample. Sorted cells were lysed in RLT buffer and RNA was extracted with DNase-treated RNeasy Micro or Mini kits, depending on cell number. Each cell subset was processed separately to prevent cross-contamination, with patient and healthy donor samples processed together. Using the immunoSEQ multiplex PCR, TCRB sequences were amplified from cDNA into 87-bp fragments spanning the CDR3 region. The amplicons were sequenced using the Illumina HiSeq platform. Concerning the study's data processing: Synthetic template baselines were used to correct PCR bias computationally, reads within Hamming distance 2 were collapsed together, and singletons that could not be merged were discarded. Reads were aligned against IMGT so that V, D and J genes, CDR3 length and insertions or deletions at six rearrangement sites could be assigned. Within each subset, clonotype counts were normalized to sorted cell number, after which true diversity and Gini coefficients were computed with the tcR R package. Repertoire sharing was quantified using the overlap coefficient calculated on TCRB nucleotide sequences. Out-of-frame TCRB sequences from naive cells were analyzed as a proxy for the pre-selection repertoire. TCRdb limited this immuneACCESS table to in-frame rearrangements with V and J called. A share of clones is missing; checked studies link under half to unresolved V genes, and the rest is unexplained. That table is the source of V, J and clone size, and D and trimming were worked out from the DNA. In all, the sample holds roughly 500,000 clones, and roughly 31% of those were seen once. The ten largest make up about 0.065% of the sample.

Note on this clone: This receptor's antigen is unknown. Base qualities are not at hand, and no much larger clone is one base apart.

Trimming leaves V shorter by 3 bases and J shorter by 2 bases, with the junction holding 4 bases beyond the gene matches. Measured from the cysteine to the phenylalanine, the CDR3 is 15 residues long. Only the CDR3 DNA stays, 45 bases, in frame from base 1. For CDR1 and CDR2, the germline V gene (reference sequence) lists LNHDA and SQIVND. A single peripheral blood draw of approximately 120 mL on average was collected from each donor into heparinised tubes. Using a panel that included CD45RO, CCR7, CD25, CD127, CD95 and CD27, naive, central memory, regulatory and stem cell-like memory CD4+ T cells were sorted on a BD FACSAria II. A purity above 98% was achieved for all sorted populations. PBMCs were isolated immediately by Lymphoprep density gradient centrifugation and stained directly without culture. Samples were stained and sorted in pairs, with one healthy donor and one patient per experiment, so that batch effects were minimized.

The chain couples TRBV19 to TRBJ2-1; the central 7 bases match TRBD1. This TCR was recovered from a man aged 18 to 29 in good health. Source material: naive CD4+ T cells from blood. Read against the paper, the sample's cell subset or site label means: true naive CD4+ T cells. The CDR3 protein sequence reads: CASSIRGTAYNEQFF. The sequenced DNA: TGTGCCAGTAGTATTCGTGGGACAGCCTACAATGAGCAGTTCTTC. The reference TRBV19 and TRBJ2-1 proteins fill in what lies around the CDR3, so the full variable domain reads DGGITQSPKYLFRKEGQNVTLSCEQNLNHDAMYWYRQDPGQGLRLIYYSQIVNDFQKGDIAEGYSVSREKKESFPLTVTSAQKNPTAFYLCASSIRGTAYNEQFFGPGTRLTVL.